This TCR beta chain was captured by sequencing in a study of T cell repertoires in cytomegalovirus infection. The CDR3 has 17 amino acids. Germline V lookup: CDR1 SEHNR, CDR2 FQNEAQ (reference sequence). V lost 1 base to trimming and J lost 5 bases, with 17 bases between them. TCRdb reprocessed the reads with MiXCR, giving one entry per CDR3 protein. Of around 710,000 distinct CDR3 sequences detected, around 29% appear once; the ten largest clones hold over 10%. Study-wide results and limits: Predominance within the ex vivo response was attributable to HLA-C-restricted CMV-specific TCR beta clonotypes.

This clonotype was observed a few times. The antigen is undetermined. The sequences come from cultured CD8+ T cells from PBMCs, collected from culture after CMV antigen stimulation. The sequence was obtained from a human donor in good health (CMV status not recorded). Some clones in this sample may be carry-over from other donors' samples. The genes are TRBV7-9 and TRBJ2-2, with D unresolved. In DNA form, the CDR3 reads TGTGCCAGCAGCTTAGAAGGCCTTAGGGCGCGGACCGGGGAGCTGTTTTTT. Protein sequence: CASSLEGLRARTGELFF.